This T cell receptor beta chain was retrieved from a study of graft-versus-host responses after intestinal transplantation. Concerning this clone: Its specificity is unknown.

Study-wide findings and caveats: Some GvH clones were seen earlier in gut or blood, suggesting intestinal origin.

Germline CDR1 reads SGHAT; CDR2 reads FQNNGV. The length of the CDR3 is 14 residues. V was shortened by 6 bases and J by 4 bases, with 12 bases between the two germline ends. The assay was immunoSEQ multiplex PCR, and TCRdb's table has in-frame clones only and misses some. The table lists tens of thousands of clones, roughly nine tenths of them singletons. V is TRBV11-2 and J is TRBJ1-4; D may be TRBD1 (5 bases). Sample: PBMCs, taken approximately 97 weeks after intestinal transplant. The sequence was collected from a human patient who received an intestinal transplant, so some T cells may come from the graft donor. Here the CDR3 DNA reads TGTGCCAGCAGGCGGGGGACTGTTAATGAAAAACTGTTTTTT. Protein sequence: CASRRGTVNEKLFF.